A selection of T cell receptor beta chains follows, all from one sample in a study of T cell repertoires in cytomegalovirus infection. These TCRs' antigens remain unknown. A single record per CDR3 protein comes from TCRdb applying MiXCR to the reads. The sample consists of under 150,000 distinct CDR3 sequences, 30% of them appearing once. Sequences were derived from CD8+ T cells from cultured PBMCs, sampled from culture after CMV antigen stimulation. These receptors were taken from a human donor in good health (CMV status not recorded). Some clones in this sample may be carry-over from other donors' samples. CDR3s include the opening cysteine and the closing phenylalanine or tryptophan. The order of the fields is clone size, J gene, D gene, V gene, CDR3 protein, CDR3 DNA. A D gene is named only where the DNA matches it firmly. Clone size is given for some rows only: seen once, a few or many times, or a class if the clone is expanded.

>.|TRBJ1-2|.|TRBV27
CASRLTAVGGYTF
TGTGCCAGCAGACTAACCGCCGTAGGTGGCTACACCTTC
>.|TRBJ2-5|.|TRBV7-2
CASSLGGGYQETQYF
TGTGCCAGCAGCTTAGGAGGGGGGTATCAAGAGACCCAGTACTTC
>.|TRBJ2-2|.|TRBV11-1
CASRYSGAEAGELFF
TGTGCCAGCAGATACTCCGGGGCCGAGGCCGGGGAGCTGTTTTTT
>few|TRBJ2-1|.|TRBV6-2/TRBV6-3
CASSYSLYGDPRVDNEQFF
TGTGCCAGCAGTTACTCGCTTTATGGGGACCCCAGGGTCGACAATGAGCAGTTCTTC
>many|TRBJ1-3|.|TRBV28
CASATTGSGNTIYF
TGTGCCAGCGCTACTACAGGGTCGGGAAACACCATATATTTT
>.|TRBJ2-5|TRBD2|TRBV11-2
CASSLAGGQETQYF
TGTGCCAGCAGTTTAGCGGGGGGACAAGAGACCCAGTACTTC
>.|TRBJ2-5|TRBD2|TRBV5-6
CASSLELAEETQYF
TGTGCCAGCAGCTTGGAGCTAGCGGAAGAGACCCAGTACTTC
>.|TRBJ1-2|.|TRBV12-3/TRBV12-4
CASSDTYYGYTF
TGTGCCAGCAGCGACACCTACTATGGCTACACCTTC
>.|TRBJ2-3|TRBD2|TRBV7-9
CASSRSWTSGGTSTDTQYF
TGTGCCAGCAGCCGCTCTTGGACTAGCGGGGGGACAAGCACAGATACGCAGTATTTT
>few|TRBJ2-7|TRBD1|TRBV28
CASSFLDRGYTYEQYF
TGTGCCAGCAGTTTTTTGGACAGGGGCTACACCTACGAGCAGTACTTC
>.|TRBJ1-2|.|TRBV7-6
CASSLAGTSEGYTF
TGTGCCAGCAGCTTAGCGGGGACAAGCGAGGGCTACACCTTC
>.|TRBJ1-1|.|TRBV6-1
CASSEALQRLEAFF
TGTGCCAGCAGTGAAGCCCTACAGAGGCTAGAAGCTTTCTTT
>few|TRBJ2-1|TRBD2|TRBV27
CASSFGGGGEQFF
TGTGCCAGCAGTTTTGGCGGGGGGGGAGAGCAGTTCTTC
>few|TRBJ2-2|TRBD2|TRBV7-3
CASSLTRGLGGTGELFF
TGTGCCAGCAGCTTAACGAGGGGACTAGGGGGAACCGGGGAGCTGTTTTTT
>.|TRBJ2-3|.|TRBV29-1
CSVEQGMDTQYF
TGCAGCGTTGAACAAGGGATGGATACGCAGTATTTT
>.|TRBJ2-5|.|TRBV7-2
CASSLTGTLGETQYF
TGTGCCAGCAGCTTGACCGGGACCTTAGGCGAGACCCAGTACTTC
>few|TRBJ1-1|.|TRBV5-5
CASSLPQARMNTEAFF
TGTGCCAGCAGCTTGCCTCAGGCTCGCATGAACACTGAAGCTTTCTTT
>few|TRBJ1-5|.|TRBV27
CASRASPSNQPQHF
TGTGCCAGCAGGGCGAGTCCTAGCAATCAGCCCCAGCATTTT
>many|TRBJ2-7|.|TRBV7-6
CASSLAVEGDFSYEQYF
TGTGCCAGCAGCTTAGCCGTGGAGGGCGACTTCTCCTACGAGCAGTACTTC
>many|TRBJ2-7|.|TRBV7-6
CASGDYEQYF
TGTGCCTCGGGGGACTACGAGCAGTACTTC
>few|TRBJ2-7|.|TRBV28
CASSDPGPLGGGLGDEQYF
TGTGCCAGCAGTGACCCGGGGCCTCTGGGGGGCGGCCTTGGAGACGAGCAGTACTTC
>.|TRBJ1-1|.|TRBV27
CASSLSTGTEAFF
TGTGCCAGCAGTTTATCGACGGGGACTGAAGCTTTCTTT
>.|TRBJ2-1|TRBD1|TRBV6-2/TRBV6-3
CASTDGQGYNEQFF
TGTGCCAGCACTGACGGACAGGGCTACAATGAGCAGTTCTTC
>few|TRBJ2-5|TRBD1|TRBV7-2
CASSSGTGQETQYF
TGTGCCAGCAGCTCCGGGACAGGCCAAGAGACCCAGTACTTC
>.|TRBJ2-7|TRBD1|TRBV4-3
CASSPSVGTGYYEQYF
TGCGCCAGCAGCCCTTCTGTAGGGACAGGGTACTACGAGCAGTACTTC
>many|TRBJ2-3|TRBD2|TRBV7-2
CASSLVPSGGTDTQYF
TGTGCCAGCAGCTTAGTCCCTTCGGGGGGGACAGATACGCAGTATTTT
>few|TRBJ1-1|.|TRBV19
CASQTGNTEAFF
TGTGCCAGCCAAACAGGTAACACTGAAGCTTTCTTT
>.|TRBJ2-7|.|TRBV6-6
CASSERAGHEQYF
TGTGCCAGCAGTGAGAGGGCCGGCCACGAGCAGTACTTC
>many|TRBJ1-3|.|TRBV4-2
CASSSHARWGPGRSHSGNTIYF
TGTGCCAGCAGCTCTCACGCACGTTGGGGGCCTGGGAGGTCTCACTCTGGAAACACCATATATTTT
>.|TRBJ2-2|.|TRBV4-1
CASSQGGTPMSGELFF
TGCGCCAGCAGCCAAGGCGGGACTCCTATGTCCGGGGAGCTGTTTTTT